A single sample gave rise to the 4 T cell receptor beta chains below, sequenced in a study of shared clonotypes between healthy human individuals. TCRdb's copy holds only in-frame clones and misses some; the assay was immunoSEQ multiplex PCR. The sample yields roughly 380,000 clones, approximately 96% seen once. The source material was memory CD8+ T cells sorted from blood. Subset denoted: CD45RO+ cells pooled with CCR7-negative TemRA cells. Receptor source: a man aged 25 to 40 in good health.

The rearrangement joins TRBV5-1 to TRBJ2-7, with a tentative D call TRBD1 (5 bases). Germline V gene data show CDR1 as SGHRS and CDR2 as YFSETQ. CDR3 length: 13 amino acids. Trimming cost V 1 base and J 7 bases, with 12 bases left between them. This chain's CDR3 is CASSLSGYREQYF. The CDR3 region has the DNA TGCGCCAGCAGCTTGTCAGGGTACCGGGAGCAGTACTTC.

Concerning this clone: Distinct nucleotide sequences in the sample also encode this CDR3. The chain combines TRBV2 with TRBJ2-1; D is uncertain. The CDR3 is 12 amino acids. The germline V gene has CDR1 SNHLY and CDR2 FYNNEI. The ends were cut back, 6 bases at V and 2 bases at J, with 5 bases in the middle. CDR3 nucleotide sequence: TGTGCCAGCAGCGGTCCCTACAATGAGCAGTTCTTC. This sequence encodes CASSGPYNEQFF.

The count of this clone is one. The J gene is TRBJ2-7, the V gene TRBV28; 13 bases are shared with TRBD2. CDR3 size: 17 residues. Looked up from germline, CDR1 is MDHEN and CDR2 is SYDVKM. V lost 2 bases and J lost 5; bases outside the gene matches: 9. This CDR3 is CASSLPRTSGSRDEQYF. DNA of the CDR3: TGTGCCAGCAGTTTACCGCGGACTAGCGGGAGTAGAGACGAGCAGTACTTC.

The chain has TRBV7-3 and TRBJ2-3; 7 bases are a match to TRBD2. Per the germline V gene, CDR1 is SGHTA and CDR2 is FQGTGA. CDR3 length equals 15 residues. V was pared by 2 bases and J by 6 bases, with 8 bases of the junction left unmatched. The CDR3, as DNA: TGTGCCAGCAGCTTACGGCCGGGAGGTGGTGATACGCAGTATTTT. Translated: CASSLRPGGGDTQYF.